Below, 19 T cell receptor beta chains from the same sample are listed, as sequenced in a study of blood T cell repertoires in COVID-19. The repertoire was sequenced with immunoSEQ multiplex PCR; TCRdb's copy has only in-frame clones and lacks some. This sample has 70,000 or so clones, with around 90% found just once. Material for sequencing was peripheral blood. Every receptor here comes from a human donor in a cohort sampled during active COVID-19.

V usage is TRBV5-1 and J usage is TRBJ2-2; a weak D match, TRBD1 (5 bases). CDR3 length: 14 residues. The germline V gene has CDR1 SGHRS and CDR2 YFSETQ. V lost 4 bases and J 6 bases, leaving 13 bases between the germline ends. Here the CDR3 DNA reads TGCGCCAGCAGCCCAGGGATAATATCCGGGGAGCTGTTTTTT. It encodes CASSPGIISGELFF.

This chain uses TRBV19 with TRBJ1-2; no definite D call. V lost 6 bases to trimming and J lost 4 bases, with 3 bases between them. The CDR3 has 10 amino acids. Germline V gene sequence: CDR1 LNHDA, CDR2 SQIVND (reference sequence). The CDR3 here is CASSSYGYTF. The CDR3 bases are TGTGCCAGTAGCAGCTATGGCTACACCTTC.

This chain uses TRBV4-2 with TRBJ2-6; D is perhaps TRBD2 (5 bases). Germline loops: CDR1 LGHNA, CDR2 YNFKEQ. The CDR3 is 15 amino acids. With 3 bases removed from V and 0 bases from J, the gap between germline ends came to 6 bases. In DNA form, the CDR3 reads TGTGCCAGCAGCCAGGCGGGCTCTGGGGCCAACGTCCTGACTTTC. It encodes CASSQAGSGANVLTF.

The V call is TRBV2, the J call TRBJ1-1, with TRBD1 as a possible D gene (6 bases). Germline lookup yields CDR1 SNHLY and CDR2 FYNNEI. The CDR3 totals 15 residues. Between the trimmed V and J ends, which lost 5 bases and 0 bases, there was a span of 13 bases. The CDR3 region is CASSPWDKMNTEAFF. CDR3 DNA sequence: TGTGCCAGCAGTCCGTGGGACAAGATGAACACTGAAGCTTTCTTT.

The chain is built from TRBV15 and TRBJ2-7, with D possibly being TRBD2 (5 bases). The germline V gene encodes CDR1 LNHNV and CDR2 YYDKDF (reference sequence). V shed 0 bases and J shed 3 bases, with 12 bases lying between them. The CDR3 totals 15 residues. CDR3 residues: CATSRDGFGDYEQYF. CDR3 nucleotides: TGTGCCACCAGCAGAGATGGTTTCGGGGACTACGAGCAGTACTTC.

The J gene is TRBJ2-2, the V gene TRBV5-1, with 8 bases identical to TRBD2. Germline values: CDR1 SGHRS, CDR2 YFSETQ. Germline trimming cut 4 bases from V and 3 bases from J; bases unmatched to any gene: 8. CDR3 size: 16 residues. The DNA of the CDR3 is TGCGCCAGCAGCACTGGAGCGGGAGTAGACACCGGGGAGCTGTTTTTT. It translates to CASSTGAGVDTGELFF. Full variable domain (outside the CDR3, taken from reference TRBV5-1 and TRBJ2-2): KAGVTQTPRYLIKTRGQQVTLSCSPISGHRSVSWYQQTPGQGLQFLFEYFSETQRNKGNFPGRFSGRQFSNSRSEMNVSTLELGDSALYLCASSTGAGVDTGELFFGEGSRLTVL.

For the CDR3, the DNA is TGTGCCAGTAGGGTAAGCGGTTCCTCCTACAATGAGCAGTTCTTC. Translated: CASRVSGSSYNEQFF. This chain connects TRBV19 to TRBJ2-1, with D perhaps matching TRBD2 (5 bases). The CDR3 runs to 15 residues. Trimming took 6 bases from V and 0 from J, leaving 12 bases between them. Germline lookup yields CDR1 LNHDA and CDR2 SQIVND (reference sequence). The full variable domain, with the rest looked up from reference TRBV19 and TRBJ2-1, is DGGITQSPKYLFRKEGQNVTLSCEQNLNHDAMYWYRQDPGQGLRLIYYSQIVNDFQKGDIAEGYSVSREKKESFPLTVTSAQKNPTAFYLCASRVSGSSYNEQFFGPGTRLTVL.

As to this clone: At one end, the junction sequence differs from germline, possibly due to a read error. The chain carries TRBV10-2 and TRBJ2-7; the match to TRBD2 covers 7 bases. CDR3 size: 12 residues. Germline V gives CDR1 WSHSY, CDR2 SAAADI. In nucleotides, the CDR3 is TGCGCCAGCAGTGAGAATTACGGGAGGCCGGGGTTC. Its translation: CASSENYGRPGF.

The chain has TRBV5-1 and TRBJ2-3, with D perhaps matching TRBD2 (6 bases). The germline V gene has CDR1 SGHRS and CDR2 YFSETQ. The CDR3 sequence is 14 residues long. The V end was cut by 5 bases, the J end by 11 bases, with 21 bases between. The CDR3 DNA follows: TGCGCCAGCAGAGGGACTTTCCTCACTGGGGTGCAGTATTTT. It encodes CASRGTFLTGVQYF.

CDR3 DNA sequence: TGTGCCAGCAGTGTTGAGAACACAGATACGCAGTATTTT. It encodes CASSVENTDTQYF. V and J are TRBV2 and TRBJ2-3; D is undetermined. CDR3 size: 13 residues. CDR1 is SNHLY, CDR2 FYNNEI, per germline. Trimming cost V 4 bases and J 2 bases, with 7 bases left between them.

The sample holds one count of this clone. CDR3 DNA: TGTGCCAGCAGCCAAGGCGTTGAGCAGTTCTTC. Protein sequence: CASSQGVEQFF. The gene calls are TRBV4-2 and TRBJ2-1; D is unclear. Looked up from germline, CDR1 is LGHNA and CDR2 is YNFKEQ. V was pared by 1 base and J by 9 bases, with 4 bases between. The CDR3 runs 11 residues.

This sequence joins TRBV5-1 and TRBJ2-5; the D gene is possibly TRBD2 (6 bases). V shed 3 bases and J shed 1 base, with 16 bases lying between them. CDR3 length: 16 residues. Germline CDR1 is SGHRS and CDR2 is YFSETQ. The CDR3 DNA follows: TGCGCCAGCAGCTACATGGTGGGAGGCGGCCAAGAGACCCAGTACTTC. This encodes CASSYMVGGGQETQYF.

This sequence joins TRBV9 and TRBJ2-2; 9 positions match TRBD2. The length of the CDR3 is 14 residues. Germline lookup yields CDR1 SGDLS and CDR2 YYNGEE. V lost 2 bases to trimming and J lost 7 bases; unmatched junction nucleotides: 3. The CDR3 sequence is CASSVAGGDGELFF. The CDR3 nucleotides read TGTGCCAGCAGCGTTGCGGGAGGGGACGGGGAGCTGTTTTTT.

The gene calls are TRBV24-1 and TRBJ2-1; TRBD2 agrees at 12 bases. The CDR3 consists of 16 residues. Germline CDR1 is KGHDR and CDR2 is SFDVKD. J was trimmed by 7 bases and V by 4 bases; bases with no gene match: 7. The CDR3 DNA is TGTGCCACCAGTGACTTCCCTAGCGGGAGGGGGAATGAGCAGTTCTTC. It is translated as CATSDFPSGRGNEQFF.

This clone was picked up a small number of times. The CDR3 reads CASSSEGLAGGSSYNEQFF. CDR3 DNA: TGTGCCAGCAGCTCCGAGGGACTAGCGGGAGGGTCCTCCTACAATGAGCAGTTCTTC. The chain has TRBV11-3 and TRBJ2-1; 16 bases fit TRBD2. This CDR3 has 19 residues. V dropped 4 bases and J dropped 0; count of bases not matched to a gene: 6. The germline gives CDR1 SGHNT, CDR2 YENEEA. Full variable domain (outside the CDR3, taken from reference TRBV11-3 and TRBJ2-1): EAGVVQSPRYKIIEKKQPVAFWCNPISGHNTLYWYLQNLGQGPELLIRYENEEAVDDSQLPKDRFSAERLKGVDSTLKIQPAELGDSAVYLCASSSEGLAGGSSYNEQFFGPGTRLTVL.

The chain couples TRBV5-6 to TRBJ1-1; 8 bases map to TRBD1. The CDR3 is 15 amino acids. Germline loops: CDR1 SGHDT, CDR2 YYEEEE. J lost 0 bases, V lost 4 bases, and 5 bases had no gene match. The CDR3 sequence: CASSQTGGVNTEAFF. As DNA, the CDR3 is TGTGCCAGCAGCCAAACAGGGGGTGTGAACACTGAAGCTTTCTTT.

J is TRBJ2-5 and V is TRBV11-2; 13 nucleotides agree with TRBD2. Losses at the gene ends were 4 bases for V and 5 bases for J; bases not matched to a gene: 4. CDR1 and CDR2 (germline): SGHAT, FQNNGV. The CDR3 length is 15 residues. CDR3 in DNA: TGTGCCAGCAGCTGGACTAGCGGGAGTGGCGAGACCCAGTACTTC. Encoded protein: CASSWTSGSGETQYF.

A single count supports this clone. V gene TRBV6-5 combines with J gene TRBJ2-7; D is unclear. Trimming left V 5 bases short and J 2 bases short, with 16 bases between. Germline V lookup: CDR1 MNHEY, CDR2 SVGAGI. This CDR3 contains 15 residues. The DNA of the CDR3 is TGTGCCAGCAGTCTAACGTTTAATAGCCCCTACGAGCAGTACTTC. Protein: CASSLTFNSPYEQYF.

The rearrangement links TRBV6-6 to TRBJ1-1; 9 bases are shared with TRBD1. The V and J ends lost 5 bases and 2 bases, in that order; junction bases with no gene match: 12. The germline V gene encodes CDR1 MNHNY and CDR2 SVGAGI (reference sequence). This CDR3 has 17 residues. The CDR3: CASSQWARQGVNTEAFF. As DNA, the CDR3 is TGTGCCAGCAGTCAATGGGCCCGACAGGGGGTTAACACTGAAGCTTTCTTT.